This paragraph covers one T cell receptor beta chain sequence. This clone's antigen is unknown. No much larger clone exists at a distance of one base, and base qualities are not known. This sample is drawn from a study of T cell responses to AZD1222 COVID-19 vaccine listed by TCRdb under 2021. General notes on the study: AZD1222 recipients whose second dose came at about 4 weeks and those whose second dose came at about 12 weeks were combined into one group, since spike-specific TCR depth and breadth did not differ between the two schedules. Enrollment into the trials was organized by age into subgroups of 18-55, 56-69 and 70-plus years, and those subgroups contained roughly 150, 30 and 60 TCR-sequenced participants, respectively. TCR sequencing was performed for about 250 trial participants, of whom about 200 were given two doses of AZD1222 and 26 were given two doses of MenACWY control vaccine. What the work shows at the level of the full study, not this receptor alone: In the small 56-69-year group, the increase in depth fell short of significance, most likely because of low power. Because no day 14 peak-response samples were available, repertoires were characterized only after the peak T cell response. Vaccine-associated CD4 TCRs spanned the whole spike protein, with dominant responses in regions 160-218 and 743-854. After two AZD1222 doses, spike-specific TCR breadth and depth were significantly higher than at day 0 and than in MenACWY recipients. Only five to seven AZD1222 recipients were SARS-CoV-2 seropositive at baseline, limiting conclusions about previously exposed vaccinees. Nearly half of unique spike-specific TCRs reportedly recognized epitopes outside regions mutated in the B.1.351 and B.1.1.7 variants. Most participants were white British and females outnumbered males, and the authors suggested that clonal diversity may have been underestimated.

The CDR3 measures 16 amino acids from cysteine to phenylalanine. CDR3 DNA only is kept here, 48 bases in frame from base 1. The germline V gene yields SGHVS for CDR1 and FNYEAQ for CDR2. Unmatched junction bases come to 11, with V trimmed by 2 bases and J by 5 bases. The CDR3 regions of human TCRbeta chains were analyzed by immunosequencing. The paper's processing steps were these. Repertoire TCRs were matched against a reference library of SARS-CoV-2-specific TCRs generated with the MIRA antigen-specificity platform. Breadth was defined as the fraction of unique TCRs that were SARS-CoV-2-associated, and depth was defined as the fraction of total T cells that were SARS-CoV-2-associated. Using the MIRA data, every spike-specific TCR was mapped to the spike region that the TCR reacted to and assigned to either a CD4 or a CD8 class. Log10-transformed breadth and depth values were compared by one-way ANOVA with Sidak's multiple comparisons tests. TCRdb retrieved this table from immuneACCESS and kept in-frame rearrangements only. Not all clones are present; in checked studies, unresolved V genes account for under half, and no reason is known for the remainder. The V and J calls and clone size are taken from that table; D and trimming were inferred from the DNA. The sample table shows some 110,000 clones, and roughly nine tenths are seen once. 2.5% to 4% of the sample rests with the top ten.

The time point label, read with the paper, signifies: baseline before first vaccination. Vaccinee samples were obtained from the UK trials COV001 and COV002, which included a single-blind randomized controlled phase 2/3 trial of AZD1222 (ChAdOx1 nCoV-19) in healthy adults. For TCRbeta chain sequencing, PBMC samples were collected from trial participants at day 0 and at day 28 after the second dose. This clonotype was obtained from an adult in good health. In this chain, TRBV7-6 is recombined with TRBJ1-1, with 7 bases matching TRBD1. The input for sequencing was peripheral blood, taken on day 0 of AZD1222 vaccination. The CDR3 region: CASSLSKGAGRTEAFF. The DNA sequence follows: TGTGCCAGCAGCTTAAGTAAGGGGGCAGGGCGGACTGAAGCTTTCTTT. Supplemented by the reference TRBV7-6 and TRBJ1-1 proteins around the CDR3, the complete variable domain is GAGVSQSPRYKVTKRGQDVALRCDPISGHVSLYWYRQALGQGPEFLTYFNYEAQQDKSGLPNDRFSAERPEGSISTLTIQRTEQRDSAMYRCASSLSKGAGRTEAFFGQGTRLTVV.